A single sample is the source of the 19 T cell receptor beta chains below, sequenced in a study of OX40 agonist ivuxolimab in advanced cancers. The table came from immunoSEQ multiplex PCR; TCRdb's copy has only in-frame clones and leaves some out. The table records tens of thousands of clones, around 89% of them present only once. The sample here was CD4+ or CD8+ T cells sorted from blood, taken in a trial of the OX40 agonist ivuxolimab. The receptors derive from an adult with an advanced solid tumor such as melanoma, head and neck, liver or kidney cancer.

This clone has only one observation. The rearrangement uses TRBV12-2 and TRBJ1-2. TRBV12-2 is reported as a pseudogene. The CDR3 totals 13 residues. The CDR3 here is CASRPGLCLGYTF. In DNA, the CDR3 is TGTGCAAGTCGCCCGGGACTCTGCCTAGGCTACACCTTC.

V usage is TRBV6-1 and J usage is TRBJ2-7; D uncertain. Germline V gene data show CDR1 as MNHNS and CDR2 as SASEGT. Between the trimmed V and J ends, which lost 2 bases and 0 bases, there was a span of 8 bases. This CDR3 is built from 14 residues. This CDR3 reads CASSENGLSYEQYF. As DNA, the CDR3 is TGTGCCAGCAGTGAAAATGGTCTCTCCTACGAGCAGTACTTC.

The chain combines TRBV27 with TRBJ1-1; D gene uncertain. Trimming took off 2 bases at V and 4 bases at J, with 11 bases between the two ends. The germline CDR1 and CDR2 sequences are MNHEY and SMNVEV (reference sequence). This CDR3 is 14 amino acids long. The CDR3 spells CASSLASRGTEAFF. The DNA for the CDR3 is TGTGCCAGCAGTTTAGCATCCCGAGGCACTGAAGCTTTCTTT.

The genes are TRBV9 and TRBJ2-2, with a tentative D call TRBD1 (6 bases). V lost 2 bases, J lost 1 base, and 15 bases lay in between. The CDR3 totals 17 residues. Germline CDR1 and CDR2: SGDLS and YYNGEE. CDR3 in DNA: TGTGCCAGCAGCGTCGCCTCTCTGACAGGGAACACCGGGGAGCTGTTTTTT. Protein: CASSVASLTGNTGELFF. Based on the CDR3 plus reference TRBV9 and TRBJ2-2, the full variable domain is DSGVTQTPKHLITATGQRVTLRCSPRSGDLSVYWYQQSLDQGLQFLIQYYNGEERAKGNILERFSAQQFPDLHSELNLSSLELGDSALYFCASSVASLTGNTGELFFGEGSRLTVL.

The rearrangement links TRBV5-1 to TRBJ1-1; a weak D match, TRBD1 (6 bases). The germline CDR1 and CDR2 sequences are SGHRS and YFSETQ. Trimming removed 2 bases at V and 4 bases at J, with 12 bases between. The CDR3 has 14 amino acids. For the CDR3, the DNA is TGCGCCAGCAGCTTCAGTACAGGGCCCACTGAAGCTTTCTTT. This encodes CASSFSTGPTEAFF.

The chain carries TRBV5-6 and TRBJ2-3, with a possible D match to TRBD2 (6 bases). Trimming took 0 bases from V and 0 from J, leaving 11 bases between them. Germline loops: CDR1 SGHDT, CDR2 YYEEEE. This CDR3 has 16 residues. The CDR3 spells CASSLAPGTSTDTQYF. CDR3 nucleotide sequence: TGTGCCAGCAGCTTGGCGCCGGGGACTAGCACAGATACGCAGTATTTT.

CDR3 in DNA: TGTGCCAGCAGCTCCGGACAGGGACTAGCCTACAATGAGCAGTTCTTC. Its translation is CASSSGQGLAYNEQFF. This sequence joins TRBV7-8 and TRBJ2-1; D is tentatively TRBD1 or TRBD2 (8 bases each). The V gene's germline CDR1 is SGHVS and CDR2 FQNEAQ. The germline V and J ends were trimmed by 4 bases and 2 bases, with 15 bases remaining between them. This CDR3 spans 16 amino acids.

The chain links TRBV27 to TRBJ1-1, with D perhaps TRBD1 (5 bases). In germline, CDR1 is MNHEY, CDR2 SMNVEV (reference sequence). V shed 5 bases and J shed 0 bases, with 16 bases lying between them. This CDR3 is 16 amino acids long. In DNA form, the CDR3 reads TGTGCCAGCAGTCGAAAAGGGGTTAAAATGAACACTGAAGCTTTCTTT. It yields the protein CASSRKGVKMNTEAFF.

The genes are TRBV27 and TRBJ2-1, with TRBD2 identical over 9 bases. The ends lost 5 bases at V and 3 bases at J; junction bases unmatched: 5. Germline CDR1 reads MNHEY; CDR2 reads SMNVEV (reference sequence). The length of the CDR3 is 15 residues. This chain's CDR3 is CASSRSSGNYNEQFF. As DNA, the CDR3 is TGTGCCAGCAGTAGGTCTAGCGGGAACTACAATGAGCAGTTCTTC.

V is TRBV19 and J is TRBJ1-5; TRBD1 is a possible D gene (6 bases). This CDR3 is 18 amino acids long. Per germline, CDR1 LNHDA and CDR2 SQIVND (reference sequence). V lost 0 bases, J lost 2 bases, and 17 bases lay in between. As DNA, the CDR3 is TGTGCCAGTAGTATAGAGGGGGCTAGTTCGTCGGGCAATCAGCCCCAGCATTTT. Translating it yields CASSIEGASSSGNQPQHF.

This chain connects TRBV6-5 to TRBJ1-1; D not resolved. Deletions cut 3 bases from V and 0 bases from J, with 14 bases between. The CDR3 length is 16 residues. Germline CDR1 is MNHEY and CDR2 is SVGAGI. The CDR3 spells CASSYSSAEMNTEAFF. In DNA form, the CDR3 reads TGTGCCAGCAGTTATTCTTCGGCAGAGATGAACACTGAAGCTTTCTTT.

This clone has just a few counts. The sample contains more than one DNA sequence encoding this CDR3. V is TRBV4-1 and J is TRBJ1-1; D is undetermined. The CDR3 is 15 residues long. V dropped 3 bases and J dropped 1 base, with 12 bases sitting between them. Germline CDR1 reads MGHRA; CDR2 reads YSYEKL. CDR3 DNA: TGCGCCAGCAGCCAGACCTCGGGAGAGAACACTGAAGCTTTCTTT. Translation gives CASSQTSGENTEAFF.

V gene TRBV27 combines with J gene TRBJ2-1; D perhaps matches TRBD2 (6 bases). This CDR3 is 13 amino acids long. The V and J ends lost 6 bases and 4 bases respectively, with 10 bases between them. CDR1 is MNHEY and CDR2 is SMNVEV in the germline V gene (reference sequence). CDR3 nucleotides: TGTGCCAGCAGATGGGGACTGTACAATGAGCAGTTCTTC. Protein product: CASRWGLYNEQFF.

The rearrangement uses TRBV10-2 and TRBJ2-7; 12 bases align to TRBD1. Unmatched junction bases numbered 7, after V lost 7 bases and J lost 6 bases. Looked up from germline, CDR1 is WSHSY and CDR2 is SAAADI. The CDR3 is made up of 14 amino acids. CDR3 protein: CASTPGQGAFEQYF. DNA for the CDR3: TGCGCCAGCACCCCGGGACAGGGGGCCTTCGAGCAGTACTTC.

This chain joins TRBV27 and TRBJ2-2; TRBD1 matches at 7 bases. Germline CDR1 and CDR2: MNHEY and SMNVEV (reference sequence). The CDR3 extends over 14 amino acids. With 5 bases clipped from V and 5 bases from J, the junction kept 5 bases outside the gene matches. This CDR3 is CASSDPDRTGELFF. CDR3 DNA sequence: TGTGCCAGCAGTGACCCGGACAGGACCGGGGAGCTGTTTTTT.

The V call is TRBV5-6, the J call TRBJ2-5; possibly TRBD2 for D (6 bases). The CDR3 contains 12 residues. Germline values: CDR1 SGHDT, CDR2 YYEEEE. V lost 4 bases and J lost 9, with 13 bases in between. In DNA form, the CDR3 reads TGTGCCAGCAGCAAGGAGGGGCGGGCCCAGTACTTC. It codes for CASSKEGRAQYF.

The chain employs TRBV19 and TRBJ1-2; 9 positions agree with TRBD1. The CDR3 length is 14 residues. Trimming at V came to 5 bases and at J to 5 bases, leaving 6 bases not matched to a gene. Germline-derived CDR1 and CDR2 are LNHDA and SQIVND (reference sequence). CDR3 sequence: CASSPWTGEYGYTF. The DNA for the CDR3 is TGTGCCAGTAGTCCCTGGACAGGGGAGTATGGCTACACCTTC.

The chain is built from TRBV29-1 and TRBJ2-7; the D gene could be TRBD1 or TRBD2 (5 bases each). The CDR3 loop spans 14 amino acids. V was shortened by 0 bases and J by 5 bases, with 14 bases between the two germline ends. Germline V gene sequence: CDR1 SQVTM, CDR2 ANQGSEA. CDR3 sequence (DNA): TGCAGCGTTGAAGATTCGGACGGGGCCCACGAGCAGTACTTC. This codes for CSVEDSDGAHEQYF.

V and J are TRBV5-6 and TRBJ1-2; possibly TRBD1 for D (5 bases). This CDR3 is built from 14 residues. Germline CDR1 reads SGHDT; CDR2 reads YYEEEE. Trimming stripped 6 bases from V and 4 bases from J, with 16 bases between. The chain's CDR3 is CASTPGAGSYGYTF. The CDR3 DNA sequence: TGTGCCAGCACCCCTGGGGCCGGGTCCTATGGCTACACCTTC.